This TCR beta chain was retrieved from a study of yellow fever vaccine responses in identical twins. Study observations and caveats: Twins' T cell vaccine responses reportedly looked partly convergent, partly personalized.

TCRdb re-called the RT-PCR reads with MiXCR, one entry per CDR3 protein. The sample yields some 5,000 distinct CDR3 sequences, over 65% seen once. To note about this clonotype: Its antigen is unidentified.

The germline V and J ends were trimmed by 6 bases and 8 bases, with 18 bases remaining between them. The length of the CDR3 is 14 residues. Germline V gene lookup returns CDR1 SGHRS and CDR2 YFSETQ. This rearrangement joins TRBV5-1 to TRBJ2-1; D call uncertain. This sequence originates from a woman between 18 and 29 years old who received the yellow fever vaccine. The input for sequencing was T cells from blood (PBMCs), unsorted or a sorted subset (not recorded which), taken before or after yellow fever vaccination (not recorded which). The DNA of the CDR3 is TGCGCCAGCACACTGATTGACCCGGCGGATGAGCAGTTCTTC. This gives the protein CASTLIDPADEQFF.